This T cell receptor beta chain was captured by sequencing in a study of T cell responses to AZD1222 COVID-19 vaccine. Sequencing was performed with immunoSEQ multiplex PCR; in TCRdb, only in-frame clones are kept and a portion is missing. The sample gives roughly 190,000 clones, approximately 91% of which show up once; 1.5% to 2% is in the top ten. V was clipped by 4 bases and J by 2 bases; unmatched bases: 4. Per the germline V gene, CDR1 is LNHDA and CDR2 is SQIVND (reference sequence). CDR3 length: 15 amino acids. Study outcomes and limitations: Just a handful of AZD1222 recipients tested seropositive at baseline. White British donors predominated, females outnumbered males, and clonal diversity was possibly underestimated.

This clone was recorded only once. The antigen is undetermined. V is TRBV19 and J is TRBJ1-4; the match to TRBD1 covers 7 bases. Sequencing was performed on peripheral blood, taken 28 days after the second AZD1222 dose. This TCR was recovered from an adult who received the AZD1222 COVID-19 vaccine. The CDR3 loop reads CASSKNRGTNEKLFF. The CDR3 DNA sequence: TGTGCCAGTAGTAAAAACAGGGGTACTAATGAAAAACTGTTTTTT.